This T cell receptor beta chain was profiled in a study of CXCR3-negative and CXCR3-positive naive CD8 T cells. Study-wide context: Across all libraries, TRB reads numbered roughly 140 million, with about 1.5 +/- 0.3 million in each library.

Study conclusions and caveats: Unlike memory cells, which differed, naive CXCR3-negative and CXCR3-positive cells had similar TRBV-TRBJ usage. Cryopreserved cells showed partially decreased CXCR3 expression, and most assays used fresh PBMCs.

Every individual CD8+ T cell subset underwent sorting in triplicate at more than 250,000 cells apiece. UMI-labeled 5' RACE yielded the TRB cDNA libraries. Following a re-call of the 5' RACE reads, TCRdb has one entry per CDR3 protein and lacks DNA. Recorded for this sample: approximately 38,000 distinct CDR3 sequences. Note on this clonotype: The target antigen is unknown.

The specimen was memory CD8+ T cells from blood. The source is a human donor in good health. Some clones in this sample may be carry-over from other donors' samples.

CDR3 region: CASSLQTSHEQYF. The chain combines TRBV12-3 or TRBV12-4 with TRBJ2-7. This CDR3 is 13 amino acids long.